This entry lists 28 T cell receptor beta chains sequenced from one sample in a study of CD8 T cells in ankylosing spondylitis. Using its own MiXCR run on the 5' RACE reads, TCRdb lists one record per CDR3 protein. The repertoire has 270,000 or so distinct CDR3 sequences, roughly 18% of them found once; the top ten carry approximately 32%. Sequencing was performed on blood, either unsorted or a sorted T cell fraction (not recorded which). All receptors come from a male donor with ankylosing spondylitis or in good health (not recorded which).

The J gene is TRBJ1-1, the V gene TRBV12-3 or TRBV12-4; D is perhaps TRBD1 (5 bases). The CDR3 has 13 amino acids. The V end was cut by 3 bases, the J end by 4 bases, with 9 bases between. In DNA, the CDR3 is TGTGCCAGCAGTTTCCCCGACAGCACTGAAGCTTTCTTT. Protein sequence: CASSFPDSTEAFF.

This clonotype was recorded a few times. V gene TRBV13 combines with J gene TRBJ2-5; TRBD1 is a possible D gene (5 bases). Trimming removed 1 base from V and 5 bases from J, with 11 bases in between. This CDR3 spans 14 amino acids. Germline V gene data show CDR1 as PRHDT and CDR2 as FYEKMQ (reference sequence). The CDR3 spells CASSLAQGWETQYF. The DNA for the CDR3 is TGTGCCAGCAGCTTAGCCCAGGGCTGGGAGACCCAGTACTTC. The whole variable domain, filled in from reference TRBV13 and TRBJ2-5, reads AAGVIQSPRHLIKEKRETATLKCYPIPRHDTVYWYQQGPGQDPQFLISFYEKMQSDKGSIPDRFSAQQFSDYHSELNMSSLELGDSALYFCASSLAQGWETQYFGPGTRLLVL.

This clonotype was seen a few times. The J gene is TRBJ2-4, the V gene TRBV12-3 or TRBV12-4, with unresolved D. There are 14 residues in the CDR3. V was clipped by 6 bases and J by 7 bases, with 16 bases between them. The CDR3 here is CASSLTRPGNIQYF. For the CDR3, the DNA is TGTGCCAGCAGCCTGACACGTCCCGGGAACATTCAGTACTTC.

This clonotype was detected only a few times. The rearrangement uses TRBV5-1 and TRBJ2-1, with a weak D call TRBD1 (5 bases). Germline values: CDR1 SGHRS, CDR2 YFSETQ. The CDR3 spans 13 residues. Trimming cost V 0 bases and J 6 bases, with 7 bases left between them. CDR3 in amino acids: CASSLAGFNEQFF. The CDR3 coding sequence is TGCGCCAGCAGCTTGGCAGGGTTCAATGAGCAGTTCTTC.

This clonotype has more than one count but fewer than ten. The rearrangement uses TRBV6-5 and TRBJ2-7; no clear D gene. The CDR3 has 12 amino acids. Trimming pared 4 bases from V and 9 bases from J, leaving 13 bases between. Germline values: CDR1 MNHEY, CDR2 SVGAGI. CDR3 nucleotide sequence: TGTGCCAGCAGTTCCGCCGTAGGGCCGCAGTACTTC. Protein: CASSSAVGPQYF.

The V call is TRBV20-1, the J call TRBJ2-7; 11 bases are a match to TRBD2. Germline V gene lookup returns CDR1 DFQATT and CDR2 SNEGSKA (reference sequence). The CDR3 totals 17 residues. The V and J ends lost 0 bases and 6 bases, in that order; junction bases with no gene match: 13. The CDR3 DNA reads TGCAGTGCTAGAGATGAGTTAGCGGGAGGGCCTTTGGGCGAGCAGTACTTC. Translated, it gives CSARDELAGGPLGEQYF.

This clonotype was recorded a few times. The DNA for the CDR3 is TGTGCCAGCAGCGTAGTGGGGACAGGGGAGGATACGCAGTATTTT. This gives the protein CASSVVGTGEDTQYF. This rearrangement joins TRBV9 to TRBJ2-3; 10 bases align to TRBD1. This CDR3 is built from 15 residues. V lost 0 bases and J lost 6; bases outside the gene matches: 4. CDR1 and CDR2 from the germline V gene are SGDLS and YYNGEE.

Here the CDR3 DNA reads TGTGCCAGCAGACCTAGGTCGGGAGATACGCAGTATTTT. It translates to CASRPRSGDTQYF. V usage is TRBV7-8 and J usage is TRBJ2-3, with unresolved D. The germline CDR1 and CDR2 sequences are SGHVS and FQNEAQ. V was clipped by 6 bases and J by 5 bases, with 12 bases between them. The CDR3 is 13 residues long.

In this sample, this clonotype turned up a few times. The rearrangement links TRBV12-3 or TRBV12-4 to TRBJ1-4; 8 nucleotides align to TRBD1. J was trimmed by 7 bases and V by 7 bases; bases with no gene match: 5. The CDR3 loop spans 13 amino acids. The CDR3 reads CASTWTGFEKLFF. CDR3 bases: TGTGCCAGCACCTGGACAGGGTTTGAAAAACTGTTTTTT.

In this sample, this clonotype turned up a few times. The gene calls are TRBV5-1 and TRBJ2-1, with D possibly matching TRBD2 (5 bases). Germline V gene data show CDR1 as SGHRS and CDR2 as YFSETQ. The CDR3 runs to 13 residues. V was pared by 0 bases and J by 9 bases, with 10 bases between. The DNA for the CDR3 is TGCGCCAGCAGCTTGGAGCTCAGCGGTGAGCAGTTCTTC. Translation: CASSLELSGEQFF. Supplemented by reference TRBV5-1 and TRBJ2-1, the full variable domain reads KAGVTQTPRYLIKTRGQQVTLSCSPISGHRSVSWYQQTPGQGLQFLFEYFSETQRNKGNFPGRFSGRQFSNSRSEMNVSTLELGDSALYLCASSLELSGEQFFGPGTRLTVL.

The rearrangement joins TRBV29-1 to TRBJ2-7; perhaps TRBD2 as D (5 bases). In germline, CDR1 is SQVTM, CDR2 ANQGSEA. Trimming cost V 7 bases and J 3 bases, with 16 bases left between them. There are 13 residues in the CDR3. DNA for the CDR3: TGCAGCGCCAGCCCCAGCGGCGGCTACGAGCAGTACTTC. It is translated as CSASPSGGYEQYF.

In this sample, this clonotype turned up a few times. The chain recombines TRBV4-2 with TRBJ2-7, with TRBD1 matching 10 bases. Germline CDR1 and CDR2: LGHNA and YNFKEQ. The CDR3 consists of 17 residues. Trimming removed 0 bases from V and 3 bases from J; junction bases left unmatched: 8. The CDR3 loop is CASSQEDTGTGVYEQYF. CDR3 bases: TGTGCCAGCAGCCAAGAGGATACCGGGACAGGGGTCTACGAGCAGTACTTC.

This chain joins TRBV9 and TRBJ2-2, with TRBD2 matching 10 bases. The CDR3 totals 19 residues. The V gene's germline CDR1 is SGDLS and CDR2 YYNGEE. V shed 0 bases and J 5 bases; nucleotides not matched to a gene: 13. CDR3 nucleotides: TGTGCCAGCAGCGTAGGGTGGACTAGCGGCCTCCCGGGGACCGGGGAGCTGTTTTTT. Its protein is CASSVGWTSGLPGTGELFF.

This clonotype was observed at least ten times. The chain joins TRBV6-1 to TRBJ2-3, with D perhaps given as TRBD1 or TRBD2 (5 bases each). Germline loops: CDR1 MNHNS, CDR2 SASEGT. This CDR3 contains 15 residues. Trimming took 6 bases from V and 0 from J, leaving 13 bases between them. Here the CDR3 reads CASSTGTASTDTQYF. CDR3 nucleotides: TGTGCCAGCAGCACCGGGACGGCAAGCACAGATACGCAGTATTTT.

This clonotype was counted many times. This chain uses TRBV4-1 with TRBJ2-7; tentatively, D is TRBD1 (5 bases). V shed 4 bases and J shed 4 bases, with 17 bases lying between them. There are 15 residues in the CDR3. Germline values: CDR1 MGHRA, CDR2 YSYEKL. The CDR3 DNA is TGCGCCAGCAGCCCGTTGTTGGCAGGGCCTTACGAGCAGTACTTC. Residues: CASSPLLAGPYEQYF.

CDR3 nucleotides: TGTGCCAGCAGAGCAAGCCGGGCCGGGAATCAGCCCCAGCATTTT. Translated: CASRASRAGNQPQHF. The V and J genes are TRBV12-3 or TRBV12-4 and TRBJ1-5; D unresolved. V was clipped by 6 bases and J by 4 bases, with 16 bases between them. The CDR3 extends over 15 amino acids.

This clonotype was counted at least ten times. The CDR3 region has the DNA TGCGCCAGCAGCCAAGAGGACTTGGCGGGCCCCTACAATGAGCAGTTCTTC. This sequence encodes CASSQEDLAGPYNEQFF. The rearrangement joins TRBV4-1 to TRBJ2-1; D may be TRBD2 (5 bases). Per germline, CDR1 MGHRA and CDR2 YSYEKL. This CDR3 comprises 17 residues. Between the trimmed V and J ends, which lost 0 bases and 2 bases, there was a span of 14 bases.

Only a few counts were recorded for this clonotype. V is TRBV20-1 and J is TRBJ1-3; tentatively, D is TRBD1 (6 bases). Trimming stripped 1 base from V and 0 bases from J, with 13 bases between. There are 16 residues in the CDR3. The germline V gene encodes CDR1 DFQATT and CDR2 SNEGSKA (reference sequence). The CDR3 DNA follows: TGCAGTGCTAGAGTAGGGGACACGGGCTCTGGAAACACCATATATTTT. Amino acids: CSARVGDTGSGNTIYF.

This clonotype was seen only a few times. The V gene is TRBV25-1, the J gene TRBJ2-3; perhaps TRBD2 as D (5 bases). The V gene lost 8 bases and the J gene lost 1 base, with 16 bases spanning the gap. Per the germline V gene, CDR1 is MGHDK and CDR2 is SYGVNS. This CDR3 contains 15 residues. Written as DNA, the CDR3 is TGTGCCAGCGCGCTTTGGGAGCGGTGCACAGATACGCAGTATTTT. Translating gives CASALWERCTDTQYF.

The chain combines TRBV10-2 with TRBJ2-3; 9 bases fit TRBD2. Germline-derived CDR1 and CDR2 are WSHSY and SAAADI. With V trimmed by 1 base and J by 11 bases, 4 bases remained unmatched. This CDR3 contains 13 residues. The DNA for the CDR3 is TGCGCCAGCAGTGAGTTGAGACTAGCGGTGCAGTATTTT. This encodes CASSELRLAVQYF.

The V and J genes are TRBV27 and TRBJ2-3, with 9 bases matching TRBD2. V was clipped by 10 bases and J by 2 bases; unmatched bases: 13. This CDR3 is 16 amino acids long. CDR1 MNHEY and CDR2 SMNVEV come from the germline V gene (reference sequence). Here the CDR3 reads CATSKLAGSNTDTQYF. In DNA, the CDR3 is TGTGCCACCTCCAAGCTAGCGGGAAGCAACACAGATACGCAGTATTTT.

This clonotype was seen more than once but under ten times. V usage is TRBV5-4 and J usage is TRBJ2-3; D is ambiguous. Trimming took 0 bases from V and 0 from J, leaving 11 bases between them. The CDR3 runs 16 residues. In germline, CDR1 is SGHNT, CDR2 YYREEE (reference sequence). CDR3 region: CASSLGPGLSTDTQYF. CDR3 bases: TGTGCCAGCAGCTTGGGTCCCGGCCTAAGCACAGATACGCAGTATTTT.

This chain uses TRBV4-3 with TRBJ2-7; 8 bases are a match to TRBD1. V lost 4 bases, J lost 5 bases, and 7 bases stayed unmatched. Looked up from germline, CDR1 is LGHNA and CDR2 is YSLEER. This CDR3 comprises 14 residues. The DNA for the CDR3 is TGCGCCAGCAGCCCCCGACAGGGGATGGACGAGCAGTACTTC. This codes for CASSPRQGMDEQYF.

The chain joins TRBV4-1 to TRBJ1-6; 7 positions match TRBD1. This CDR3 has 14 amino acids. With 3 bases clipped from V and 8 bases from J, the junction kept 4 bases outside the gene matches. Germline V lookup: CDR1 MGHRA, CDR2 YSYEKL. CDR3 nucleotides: TGCGCCAGCAGCCAGGTAGACAGGGATTCACCCCTCCACTTT. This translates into CASSQVDRDSPLHF.

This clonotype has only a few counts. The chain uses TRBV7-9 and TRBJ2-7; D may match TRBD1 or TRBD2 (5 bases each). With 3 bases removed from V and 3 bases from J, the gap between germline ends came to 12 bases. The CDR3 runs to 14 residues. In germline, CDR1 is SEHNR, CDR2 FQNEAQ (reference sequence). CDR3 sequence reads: CASSFRDGSYEQYF. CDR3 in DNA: TGTGCCAGCAGCTTCCGGGACGGAAGCTACGAGCAGTACTTC.

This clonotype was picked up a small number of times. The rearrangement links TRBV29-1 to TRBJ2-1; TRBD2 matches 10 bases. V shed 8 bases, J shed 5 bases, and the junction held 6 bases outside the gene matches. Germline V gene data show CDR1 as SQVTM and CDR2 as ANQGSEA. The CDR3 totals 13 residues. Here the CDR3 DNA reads TGCAGCCTAAGACTAGCGGGCAACAATGAGCAGTTCTTC. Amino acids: CSLRLAGNNEQFF.

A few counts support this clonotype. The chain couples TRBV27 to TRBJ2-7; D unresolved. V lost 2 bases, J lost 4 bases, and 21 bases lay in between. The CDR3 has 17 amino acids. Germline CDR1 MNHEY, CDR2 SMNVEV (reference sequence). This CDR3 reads CASSLRGLGELGYEQYF. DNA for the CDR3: TGTGCCAGCAGTTTACGCGGATTGGGTGAACTCGGGTACGAGCAGTACTTC.

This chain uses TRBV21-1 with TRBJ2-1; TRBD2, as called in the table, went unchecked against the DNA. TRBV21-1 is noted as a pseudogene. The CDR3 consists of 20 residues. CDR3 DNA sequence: TGTGCCAGCAGCAAAACGGTACTAGCGGGAAGGGTACGCTCCTACAATGAGCAGTTCTTC. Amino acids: CASSKTVLAGRVRSYNEQFF.